These T cell receptor beta chains were read from a single sample in a study of T cell responses to AZD1222 COVID-19 vaccine. The data were produced by immunoSEQ multiplex PCR, yet TCRdb's version contains in-frame clones alone and is incomplete. The table includes 150,000 or so clones, 90% detected once. Sample: peripheral blood, taken on day 0 of AZD1222 vaccination. Receptor source: an adult in good health. Each CDR3 is given with its conserved first and last residue. Each record gives: D gene, V gene, clone size, J gene, CDR3 protein, CDR3 DNA. A D gene is named only where the DNA matches it firmly. Rows may omit the clone size; those that give it use once, few, many or a size class.

D: TRBD2; V: TRBV7-8; size: -; J: TRBJ2-3; CDR3: CASSPGGADTQYF; DNA: TGTGCCAGCAGCCCGGGGGGGGCAGATACGCAGTATTTT
D: -; V: TRBV5-5; size: -; J: TRBJ1-2; CDR3: CASSLGSGGRSSYTF; DNA: TGTGCCAGCAGCCTGGGGTCCGGGGGACGTTCGAGCTACACCTTC
D: -; V: TRBV2; size: -; J: TRBJ1-2; CDR3: CASSEAPGRYEGYTF; DNA: TGTGCCAGCAGTGAAGCTCCCGGCCGATATGAGGGCTACACCTTC
D: -; V: TRBV7-2; size: -; J: TRBJ1-5; CDR3: CASSLDRGINQPQHF; DNA: TGTGCCAGCAGCTTAGATCGGGGAATCAATCAGCCCCAGCATTTT
D: -; V: TRBV6-2/TRBV6-3; size: few; J: TRBJ1-1; CDR3: CASSYSITELNTEAFF; DNA: TGTGCCAGCAGTTACTCGATAACGGAGTTGAACACTGAAGCTTTCTTT
D: -; V: TRBV27; size: -; J: TRBJ1-4; CDR3: CASSLVVSGATNEKLFF; DNA: TGTGCCAGCAGTTTAGTCGTCTCGGGGGCAACTAATGAAAAACTGTTTTTT
D: -; V: TRBV9; size: -; J: TRBJ1-5; CDR3: CASSTIPGQPQHF; DNA: TGTGCCAGCAGCACCATCCCCGGTCAGCCCCAGCATTTT
D: -; V: TRBV3-1/TRBV3-2; size: -; J: TRBJ2-2; CDR3: CASSQASEAGELFF; DNA: TGTGCCAGCAGCCAGGCTAGCGAGGCCGGGGAGCTGTTTTTT
D: -; V: TRBV24-1; size: -; J: TRBJ1-1; CDR3: CATSDLTEAFF; DNA: TGTGCCACCAGTGATTTGACTGAAGCTTTCTTT
D: -; V: TRBV11-2; size: -; J: TRBJ1-4; CDR3: CASSSAGATNEKLFF; DNA: TGTGCCAGCAGCTCAGCAGGGGCAACTAATGAAAAACTGTTTTTT
D: -; V: TRBV10-1; size: -; J: TRBJ2-5; CDR3: CASSDGQGGVETQYF; DNA: TGCGCCAGCAGTGATGGGCAGGGAGGCGTGGAGACCCAGTACTTC
D: TRBD1; V: TRBV6-5; size: -; J: TRBJ1-6; CDR3: CAISRGQGRSPLHF; DNA: TGTGCCATTTCAAGGGGACAGGGGCGATCACCCCTCCACTTT
D: TRBD1; V: TRBV30; size: -; J: TRBJ1-3; CDR3: CAWSDRGGSGNTIYF; DNA: TGTGCCTGGAGTGACAGGGGAGGCTCTGGAAACACCATATATTTT
D: -; V: TRBV4-2; size: -; J: TRBJ2-7; CDR3: CASSQDGASYEQYF; DNA: TGTGCCAGCAGCCAAGATGGGGCTTCCTACGAGCAGTACTTC
D: TRBD2; V: TRBV11-2; size: -; J: TRBJ2-5; CDR3: CASSPPGGEETQYF; DNA: TGTGCCAGCAGCCCACCGGGGGGTGAGGAGACCCAGTACTTC
D: -; V: TRBV9; size: -; J: TRBJ2-7; CDR3: CASSEAGTSPSYEQYF; DNA: TGTGCCAGCAGCGAAGCCGGGACTTCTCCTTCCTACGAGCAGTACTTC
D: TRBD1; V: TRBV19; size: -; J: TRBJ1-5; CDR3: CASSQGQGFNQPQHF; DNA: TGTGCCAGTAGCCAAGGACAGGGATTCAATCAGCCCCAGCATTTT
D: TRBD1; V: TRBV19; size: once; J: TRBJ1-6; CDR3: CASNPDRVSSPLHF; DNA: TGTGCCAGTAACCCGGACAGGGTGAGTTCACCCCTCCACTTT
D: TRBD1; V: TRBV11-1; size: -; J: TRBJ2-7; CDR3: CASSKGTGRGRIEQYF; DNA: TGTGCCAGCAGCAAAGGGACGGGCAGGGGGCGCATTGAGCAGTACTTC
D: TRBD2; V: TRBV10-3; size: -; J: TRBJ2-3; CDR3: CAISDYKSGNTQYF; DNA: TGTGCCATCAGTGATTACAAGAGCGGGAATACGCAGTATTTT
D: -; V: TRBV6-2/TRBV6-3; size: -; J: TRBJ2-3; CDR3: CASSPHYTDTDTQYF; DNA: TGTGCCAGCAGTCCACACTACACTGACACAGATACGCAGTATTTT
D: -; V: TRBV15; size: -; J: TRBJ2-3; CDR3: CATSRDRLTGTDTQYF; DNA: TGTGCCACCAGCAGAGATCGGTTAACAGGCACAGATACGCAGTATTTT
D: -; V: TRBV28; size: -; J: TRBJ2-3; CDR3: CASSSRDPRADTQYF; DNA: TGTGCCAGCAGTTCGAGGGACCCCCGGGCAGATACGCAGTATTTT
D: TRBD1; V: TRBV9; size: -; J: TRBJ2-7; CDR3: CASSVAETGAYEQYF; DNA: TGTGCCAGCAGCGTAGCTGAGACAGGGGCTTACGAGCAGTACTTC